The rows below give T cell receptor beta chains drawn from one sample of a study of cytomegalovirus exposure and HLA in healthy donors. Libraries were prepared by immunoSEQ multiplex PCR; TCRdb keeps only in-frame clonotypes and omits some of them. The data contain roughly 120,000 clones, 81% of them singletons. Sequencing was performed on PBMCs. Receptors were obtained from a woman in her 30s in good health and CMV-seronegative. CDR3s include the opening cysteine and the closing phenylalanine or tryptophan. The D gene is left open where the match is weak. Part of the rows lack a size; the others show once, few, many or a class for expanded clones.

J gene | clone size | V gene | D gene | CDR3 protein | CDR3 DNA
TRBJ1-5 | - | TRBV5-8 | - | CASSFLGGSNQPQHF | TGTGCCAGCAGCTTTCTGGGGGGATCTAATCAGCCCCAGCATTTT
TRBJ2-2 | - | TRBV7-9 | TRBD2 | CASSWGGNTGELFF | TGTGCCAGCAGCTGGGGGGGGAACACCGGGGAGCTGTTTTTT
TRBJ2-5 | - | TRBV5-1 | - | CASSLEPGRQETQYF | TGCGCCAGCAGCTTGGAACCAGGCCGCCAAGAGACCCAGTACTTC
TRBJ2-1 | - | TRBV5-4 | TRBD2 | CASRQRDGSYNEQFF | TGTGCCAGCAGGCAGCGGGACGGCTCCTACAATGAGCAGTTCTTC
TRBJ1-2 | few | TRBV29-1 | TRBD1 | CSAKRGTGKTGGYTF | TGCAGCGCCAAAAGAGGGACAGGGAAGACCGGTGGCTACACCTTC
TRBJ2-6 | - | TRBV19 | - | CASSRRNIDGSGANVLTF | TGTGCCAGTAGTAGGAGGAATATCGACGGCTCTGGGGCCAACGTCCTGACTTTC
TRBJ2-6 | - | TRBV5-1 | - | CASTPGTGANVLTF | TGCGCCAGCACCCCGGGGACTGGGGCCAACGTCCTGACTTTC
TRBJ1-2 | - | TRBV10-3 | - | CAISEQGDDYGYTF | TGTGCCATCAGTGAACAGGGTGACGACTATGGCTACACCTTC
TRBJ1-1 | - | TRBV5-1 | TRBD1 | CASSTGTGGTEAFF | TGCGCCAGCAGCACCGGGACAGGGGGCACTGAAGCTTTCTTT
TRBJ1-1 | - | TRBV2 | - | CASSNSPNTEAFF | TGTGCCAGCAGTAACAGCCCGAACACTGAAGCTTTCTTT
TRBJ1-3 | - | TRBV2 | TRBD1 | CASSPDRVTGNTIYF | TGTGCCAGCAGTCCTGACAGGGTTACTGGAAACACCATATATTTT
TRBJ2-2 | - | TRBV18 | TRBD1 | CASSPLGGQGSNTGELFF | TGTGCCAGCTCACCTCTCGGGGGACAGGGGTCGAACACCGGGGAGCTGTTTTTT
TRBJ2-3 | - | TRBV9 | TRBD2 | CASSGRGGSSFDTQYF | TGTGCCAGCAGCGGACGGGGGGGATCCTCATTTGATACGCAGTATTTT
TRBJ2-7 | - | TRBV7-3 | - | CASSLTPVGSYEQYF | TGTGCCAGCAGCTTAACGCCGGTCGGGAGCTACGAGCAGTACTTC
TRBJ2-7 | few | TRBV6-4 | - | CASSEVLTSMQYF | TGTGCCAGCAGTGAAGTGCTTACGAGCATGCAGTACTTC
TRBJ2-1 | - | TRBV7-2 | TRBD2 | CASSLQREVVNEQFF | TGTGCCAGCAGCTTACAGCGGGAGGTTGTGAATGAGCAGTTCTTC
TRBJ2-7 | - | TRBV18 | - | CASSPPSGEQYF | TGTGCCAGCTCACCACCCTCGGGAGAGCAGTACTTC
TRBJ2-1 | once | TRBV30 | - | CAWSELADNEQFF | TGTGCCTGGAGTGAACTAGCAGACAATGAGCAGTTCTTC
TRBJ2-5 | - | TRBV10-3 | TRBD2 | CAISESLAGGQETQYF | TGTGCCATCAGTGAGTCGCTAGCGGGGGGACAAGAGACCCAGTACTTC
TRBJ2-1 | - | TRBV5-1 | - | CASSPTFNEQFF | TGCGCCAGCAGCCCGACATTCAATGAGCAGTTCTTC
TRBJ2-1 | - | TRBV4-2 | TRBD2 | CASSQGVTGGRSEQFF | TGTGCCAGCAGCCAAGGGGTGACGGGGGGGCGGAGTGAGCAGTTCTTC
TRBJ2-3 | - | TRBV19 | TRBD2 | CASSIGLAGGASTDTQYF | TGTGCCAGTAGTATTGGTCTAGCGGGAGGGGCCAGCACAGATACGCAGTATTTT
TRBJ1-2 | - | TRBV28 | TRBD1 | CASSDSDRGRLASGYTF | TGTGCCAGCAGTGACTCGGACAGGGGGCGGCTTGCGAGCGGCTACACCTTC
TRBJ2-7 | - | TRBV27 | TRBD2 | CASSLSVTSAYYEQYF | TGTGCCAGCAGTTTATCAGTGACTAGCGCTTACTACGAGCAGTACTTC
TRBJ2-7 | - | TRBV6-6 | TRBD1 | CASGDRGYEQYF | TGTGCCAGTGGAGACAGGGGTTACGAGCAGTACTTC
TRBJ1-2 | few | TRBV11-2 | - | CASSWGGPAGYTF | TGTGCCAGCAGTTGGGGGGGTCCGGCTGGCTACACCTTC
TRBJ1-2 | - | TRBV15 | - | CATSRDKRADNYGYTF | TGTGCCACCAGCAGAGATAAGAGGGCCGATAACTATGGCTACACCTTC
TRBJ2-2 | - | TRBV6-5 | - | CASSHFRESGELFF | TGTGCCAGCAGCCACTTCCGTGAGTCCGGGGAGCTGTTTTTT
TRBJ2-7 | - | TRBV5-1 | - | CASSLMASSYEQYF | TGCGCCAGCAGCTTGATGGCCAGCTCCTACGAGCAGTACTTC
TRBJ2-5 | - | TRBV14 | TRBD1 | CASSLYRGDQETQYF | TGTGCCAGCAGCCTTTACAGGGGGGACCAAGAGACCCAGTACTTC
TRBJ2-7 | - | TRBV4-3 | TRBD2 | CASSQFSAGGPYEQYF | TGCGCCAGCAGCCAATTTTCAGCGGGGGGGCCCTACGAGCAGTACTTC
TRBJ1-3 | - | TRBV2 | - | CASTRGYSGNTIYF | TGTGCCAGCACTCGGGGGTACTCTGGAAACACCATATATTTT
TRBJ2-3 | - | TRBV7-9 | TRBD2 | CASSPGLASDTQYF | TGTGCCAGCAGCCCCGGACTAGCATCAGATACGCAGTATTTT
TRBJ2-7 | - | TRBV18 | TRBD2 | CASSPASGSFPYEQYF | TGTGCCAGCTCACCCGCTAGCGGGAGCTTTCCTTACGAGCAGTACTTC
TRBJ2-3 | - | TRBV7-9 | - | CASSFQSPDTQYF | TGTGCCAGCAGCTTTCAGTCCCCGGATACGCAGTATTTT
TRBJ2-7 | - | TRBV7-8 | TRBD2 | CASSLSGGLSYEQYF | TGTGCCAGCAGCTTATCGGGGGGTCTCTCCTACGAGCAGTACTTC
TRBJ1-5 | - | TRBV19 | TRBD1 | CASTPTGRNQPQHF | TGTGCCAGCACTCCGACAGGGCGCAATCAGCCCCAGCATTTT
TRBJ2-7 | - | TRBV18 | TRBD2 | CASSPSSGTTYEQYF | TGTGCCAGCTCACCTTCTAGCGGGACTACCTACGAGCAGTACTTC
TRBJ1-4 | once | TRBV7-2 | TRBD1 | CASSLVRGRLFF | TGTGCCAGCAGCTTAGTCAGGGGGCGCCTGTTTTTT
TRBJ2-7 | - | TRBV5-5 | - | CASSTGHAYEQYF | TGTGCCAGCAGCACAGGACATGCCTACGAGCAGTACTTC
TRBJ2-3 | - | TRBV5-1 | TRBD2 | CASSTGTSGGDTQYF | TGCGCCAGCAGCACCGGGACTAGCGGGGGAGATACGCAGTATTTT
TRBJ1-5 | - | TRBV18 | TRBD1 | CASSPPGQSQPQHF | TGTGCCAGCTCACCCCCGGGACAGTCCCAGCCCCAGCATTTT
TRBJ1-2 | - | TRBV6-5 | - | CASSYSPQGLGGYTF | TGTGCCAGCAGTTACTCACCTCAGGGGCTTGGTGGCTACACCTTC
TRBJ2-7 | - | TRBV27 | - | CASSSLLGGEQYF | TGTGCCAGCAGTTCGCTTTTGGGGGGAGAGCAGTACTTC
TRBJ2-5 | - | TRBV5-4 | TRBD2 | CASSLPSGSGETQYF | TGTGCCAGCAGCCTCCCAAGCGGGAGTGGTGAGACCCAGTACTTC
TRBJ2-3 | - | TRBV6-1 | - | CASTTGSGSTDTQYF | TGTGCCAGCACCACGGGGAGCGGGAGCACAGATACGCAGTATTTT
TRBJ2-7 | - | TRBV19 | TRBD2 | CASSTGTSGRSAYEQYF | TGTGCCAGTAGTACCGGGACTAGCGGGAGGTCTGCCTACGAGCAGTACTTC
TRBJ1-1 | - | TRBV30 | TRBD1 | CAWRTGPEAFF | TGTGCCTGGAGGACAGGGCCAGAAGCTTTCTTT
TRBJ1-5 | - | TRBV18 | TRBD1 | CASSLGQGRQPQHF | TGTGCCAGCTCACTCGGACAGGGAAGGCAGCCCCAGCATTTT
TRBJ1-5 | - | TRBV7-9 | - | CASSLAGRGSQPQHF | TGTGCCAGCAGCTTAGCGGGGCGGGGGAGTCAGCCCCAGCATTTT
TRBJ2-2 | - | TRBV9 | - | CASSVASVSQTGRESVTGELFF | TGTGCCAGCAGCGTAGCCTCGGTCTCGCAGACGGGTCGGGAAAGTGTAACCGGGGAGCTGTTTTTT
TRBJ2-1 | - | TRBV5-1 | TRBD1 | CASSLQGARSDEQFF | TGCGCCAGCAGCTTGCAGGGGGCGAGGAGCGATGAGCAGTTCTTC
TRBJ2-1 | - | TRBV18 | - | CASSPPFGVSYNEQFF | TGTGCCAGCTCACCACCTTTCGGGGTGTCCTACAATGAGCAGTTCTTC
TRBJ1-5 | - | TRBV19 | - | CASTQRARYSNQPQHF | TGTGCCAGTACCCAGCGGGCGCGGTATAGCAATCAGCCCCAGCATTTT